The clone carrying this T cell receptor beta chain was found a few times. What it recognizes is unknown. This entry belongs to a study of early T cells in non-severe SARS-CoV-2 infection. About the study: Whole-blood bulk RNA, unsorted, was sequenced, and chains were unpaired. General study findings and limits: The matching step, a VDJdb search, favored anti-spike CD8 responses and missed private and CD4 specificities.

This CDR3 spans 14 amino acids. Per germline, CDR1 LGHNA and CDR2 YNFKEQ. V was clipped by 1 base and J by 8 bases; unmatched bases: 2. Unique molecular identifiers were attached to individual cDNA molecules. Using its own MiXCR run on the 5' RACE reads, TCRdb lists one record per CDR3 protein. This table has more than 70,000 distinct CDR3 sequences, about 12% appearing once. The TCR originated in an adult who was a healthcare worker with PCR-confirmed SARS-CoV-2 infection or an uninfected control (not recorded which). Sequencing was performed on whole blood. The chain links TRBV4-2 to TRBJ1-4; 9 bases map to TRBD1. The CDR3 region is CASSQADRGEKLFF. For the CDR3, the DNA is TGTGCCAGCAGCCAAGCGGACAGGGGAGAAAAACTGTTTTTT.